This T cell receptor beta chain was sequenced in a study of T cell repertoires in cytomegalovirus infection. With regard to this clonotype: Antigen specificity is unknown.

CDR3 length equals 15 residues. The V and J ends lost 3 bases and 3 bases, in that order; junction bases with no gene match: 3. In germline, CDR1 is ENHRY, CDR2 SYGVKD. TCRdb passed the reads through MiXCR, listing each CDR3 protein once. Of just under 550,000 distinct CDR3 sequences in the sample, about 26% are singletons; the top ten hold around 14%. Notes on the study in general: Within the response measured ex vivo, HLA-C-restricted CMV-specific TCR beta clonotypes were dominant.

The sequenced material came from PBMCs. V usage is TRBV10-3 and J usage is TRBJ2-2; TRBD1 matches at 8 bases. This receptor was obtained from a human donor in good health (CMV status not recorded). Some clones in this sample may be carry-over from other donors' samples. CDR3 DNA: TGTGCCATCAGTGACCGGACAGGGCACACCGGGGAGCTGTTTTTT. Its translation: CAISDRTGHTGELFF.